Following are 21 T cell receptor beta chains from one sample sequenced in a study of cytomegalovirus exposure and HLA in healthy donors. In the PCR, 60 Vbeta and 13 Jbeta primers were used. The table came from immunoSEQ multiplex PCR; TCRdb's copy has only in-frame clones and leaves some out. Seen here are 100,000 to 150,000 clones, about 79% observed once, and the top ten hold 2.7%. The specimen sequenced was PBMCs. Receptors were obtained from a man between 45 and 60 years old in good health and CMV-seronegative.

A remark on this clone: A much larger clone sits a single nucleotide away, making a read error possible. The chain has TRBV6-4 and TRBJ2-3; 12 bases agree with TRBD2. V gave up 4 bases and J gave up 1 base; unmatched junction bases: 0. The CDR3 length is 15 residues. The germline V gene has CDR1 MRHNA and CDR2 SNTAGT. The CDR3 nucleotides read TGTGCCAGCAGTGGACTAGCGGGGGGCACAGATACGCAGTATTTT. Protein: CASSGLAGGTDTQYF.

This clone occurred a few times. The genes are TRBV5-1 and TRBJ1-4, with 8 bases that match TRBD1. CDR3 length: 15 residues. Germline CDR1 and CDR2: SGHRS and YFSETQ. The ends lost 3 bases at V and 8 bases at J; junction bases unmatched: 9. The CDR3 coding sequence is TGCGCCAGCAGCTCACAGGGGGGGGCTGAGGAAAAACTGTTTTTT. It is translated as CASSSQGGAEEKLFF.

J is TRBJ1-4 and V is TRBV4-1; tentative D call: TRBD1 (5 bases). Germline CDR1 reads MGHRA; CDR2 reads YSYEKL. The CDR3 totals 18 residues. Deletions cut 3 bases from V and 11 bases from J, with 28 bases between. The CDR3 nucleotides read TGCGCCAGCAGCCATCTGGGGAGGACAAAGCATAATAATTGGAAACTGTTTTTT. Protein sequence: CASSHLGRTKHNNWKLFF.

The rearrangement links TRBV5-1 to TRBJ2-1; 7 nucleotides agree with TRBD2. CDR1 and CDR2 from the germline V gene are SGHRS and YFSETQ. This CDR3 region has 15 residues. Trimming cost V 0 bases and J 8 bases; bases outside gene matches: 8. The DNA for the CDR3 is TGCGCCAGCAGCTTGGGGTCGAAGCGGGGCGATGAGCAGTTCTTC. Its protein is CASSLGSKRGDEQFF.

The V and J genes are TRBV6-6 and TRBJ1-5, with D perhaps TRBD1 (5 bases). Germline assignment: CDR1 MNHNY and CDR2 SVGAGI (reference sequence). V lost 6 bases, J lost 0 bases, and 12 bases lay in between. The CDR3 is made up of 15 amino acids. CDR3 loop: CASRNGGYSNQPQHF. In DNA, the CDR3 is TGTGCCAGCAGGAATGGGGGGTATAGCAATCAGCCCCAGCATTTT.

The V call is TRBV28, the J call TRBJ1-2, with D hard to call. Germline CDR1 and CDR2: MDHEN and SYDVKM. The length of the CDR3 is 12 residues. Deletions cut 3 bases from V and 4 bases from J, with 6 bases between. This chain's CDR3 is CASSLRLYGYTF. As DNA, the CDR3 is TGTGCCAGCAGTTTGCGGCTCTATGGCTACACCTTC.

This clone was seen only a few times. This chain uses TRBV10-1 with TRBJ2-1; perhaps TRBD2 as D (6 bases). V lost 2 bases to trimming and J lost 2 bases, with 10 bases between them. Germline V lookup: CDR1 WNHNN, CDR2 SYGVQD (reference sequence). This CDR3 region has 15 residues. CDR3 region: CASSEQPGAYNEQFF. The CDR3 nucleotides are TGCGCCAGCAGTGAGCAGCCGGGAGCCTACAATGAGCAGTTCTTC.

The chain couples TRBV11-1 to TRBJ2-3; D call uncertain. Trimming removed 4 bases from V and 6 bases from J, with 11 bases in between. This CDR3 is 13 amino acids long. Per germline, CDR1 SGHAT and CDR2 FQDESV (reference sequence). The CDR3 DNA sequence: TGTGCCAGCAGCTATATTCCCGGGGATACGCAGTATTTT. Translation gives CASSYIPGDTQYF.

The rearrangement links TRBV7-9 to TRBJ2-3, with 7 bases that match TRBD2. CDR1 SEHNR and CDR2 FQNEAQ come from the germline V gene (reference sequence). V lost 6 bases, J lost 13 bases, and 16 bases stayed unmatched. This CDR3 region has 14 residues. The DNA of the CDR3 is TGTGCCAGCAGTGGTATCAGCGGGACCCGCAGGGAGTATTTT. It codes for CASSGISGTRREYF.

The chain couples TRBV5-6 to TRBJ2-5; D gene uncertain. With 2 bases removed from V and 3 bases from J, the gap between germline ends came to 5 bases. Germline-derived CDR1 and CDR2 are SGHDT and YYEEEE. The CDR3 runs to 12 residues. CDR3 sequence (DNA): TGTGCCAGCAGCTTAGTAGAAGAGACCCAGTACTTC. Amino acids: CASSLVEETQYF.

CDR3 sequence reads: CASSSDRDSNTEAFF. CDR3 nucleotide sequence: TGTGCCAGCAGCTCGGACCGGGACTCAAACACTGAAGCTTTCTTT. This chain links TRBV13 with TRBJ1-1, with D possibly matching TRBD1 (5 bases). This CDR3 has 15 residues. V was trimmed by 4 bases and J by 2 bases, leaving 14 bases between them. Germline CDR1 is PRHDT and CDR2 is FYEKMQ (reference sequence).

This chain connects TRBV29-1 to TRBJ2-5, with 8 bases identical to TRBD1. Matching the DNA end better, TRBJ2-7 makes the J call doubtful. Germline-derived CDR1 and CDR2 are SQVTM and ANQGSEA. The CDR3 has 16 amino acids. The CDR3 loop is CSVEGALTGASYEQYF. The CDR3 region has the DNA TGCAGCGTTGAAGGGGCCCTGACAGGGGCCTCCTACGAGCAGTACTTC.

The CDR3 sequence is CASSQDGGLPGELFF. CDR3 nucleotide sequence: TGCGCCAGCAGCCAAGACGGGGGACTCCCCGGGGAGCTGTTTTTT. The rearrangement joins TRBV4-1 to TRBJ2-2; possibly TRBD2 for D (6 bases). The CDR3 spans 15 residues. CDR1 and CDR2 from the germline V gene are MGHRA and YSYEKL. Deletions cut 0 bases from V and 6 bases from J, with 11 bases between.

This clone was seen only once. The chain joins TRBV30 to TRBJ2-7; D may be TRBD1 (6 bases). The CDR3 contains 12 residues. The V end lost 2 bases, the J end lost 5 bases, and 10 bases lay between the germline ends. Looked up from germline, CDR1 is GTSNPN and CDR2 is SVGIG (reference sequence). The CDR3 spells CAWSTGLNEQYF. The CDR3 nucleotides read TGTGCCTGGAGTACAGGGTTAAACGAGCAGTACTTC.

J is TRBJ1-2 and V is TRBV7-3; 8 bases align to TRBD1. With 0 bases clipped from V and 7 bases from J, the junction kept 7 bases outside the gene matches. The CDR3 covers 15 residues. The V gene's germline CDR1 is SGHTA and CDR2 FQGTGA. As DNA, the CDR3 is TGTGCCAGCAGCTTAACCGGACAGGGTTTAGGTGGCTACACCTTC. Translating it yields CASSLTGQGLGGYTF.

The chain combines TRBV6-5 with TRBJ1-1; D not resolved. Deletions cut 0 bases from V and 7 bases from J, with 6 bases between. This CDR3 region has 12 residues. Germline CDR1 is MNHEY and CDR2 is SVGAGI. CDR3 sequence reads: CASSYSNGEAFF. CDR3 coding DNA: TGTGCCAGCAGTTACTCGAACGGTGAAGCTTTCTTT.

The rearrangement joins TRBV6-4 to TRBJ2-1; tentatively, D is TRBD2 (6 bases). V shed 1 base and J shed 6 bases, with 13 bases lying between them. The CDR3 covers 15 residues. The germline V gene has CDR1 MRHNA and CDR2 SNTAGT. The CDR3 region has the DNA TGTGCCAGCAGTGACTTGGGAGGATCTCTCAATGAGCAGTTCTTC. It codes for CASSDLGGSLNEQFF.

The gene calls are TRBV13 and TRBJ2-3, with a possible D match to TRBD1 (6 bases). The CDR3 has 15 amino acids. V was cut by 5 bases and J by 0 bases, with 12 bases left in between. CDR1 is PRHDT and CDR2 is FYEKMQ in the germline V gene (reference sequence). In DNA, the CDR3 is TGTGCCAGCAGCACGAGACAGGACAGCACAGATACGCAGTATTTT. Translation gives CASSTRQDSTDTQYF.

The chain combines TRBV7-2 with TRBJ1-5; maybe TRBD1 (6 bases). The CDR3 totals 15 residues. Germline CDR1 reads SGHTA; CDR2 reads FQGNSA. The germline V and J ends were trimmed by 6 bases and 4 bases, with 16 bases remaining between them. The DNA for the CDR3 is TGTGCCAGCAGTCAGCAAGGGGACACTAATCAGCCCCAGCATTTT. It is translated as CASSQQGDTNQPQHF.

This rearrangement joins TRBV5-1 to TRBJ2-2; no clear D gene. V shed 3 bases and J shed 6 bases, with 6 bases lying between them. Germline CDR1 and CDR2: SGHRS and YFSETQ. This CDR3 has 12 residues. The DNA for the CDR3 is TGCGCCAGCAGCTATTATTCCGGGGAGCTGTTTTTT. Translation gives CASSYYSGELFF.

The J gene is TRBJ2-4, the V gene TRBV2, with D possibly being TRBD2 (7 bases). The germline gives CDR1 SNHLY, CDR2 FYNNEI. This CDR3 region has 17 residues. Trimming cost V 4 bases and J 0 bases, with 16 bases left between them. The CDR3 spells CASSVEGGLLAKNIQYF. The CDR3 nucleotides read TGTGCCAGCAGTGTCGAGGGGGGGCTGCTAGCCAAAAACATTCAGTACTTC.